The sequence of this T cell receptor (beta chain) was determined in a study of CD8+ T cells in alopecia areata. Notes on the study in general: Mice gave a clearer picture of TCR sharing than patients did, possibly for HLA-related reasons.

The junction had 3 bases not matched to a gene; V was cut back by 4 bases and J by 3 bases. This CDR3 spans 14 amino acids. In germline, CDR1 is ENHRY, CDR2 SYGVKD. Treatment noted: oral pan-JAK inhibitor, 5-10 mg twice daily. Sampling of alopecia areata patients yielded lesional scalp punch biopsies as well as peripheral blood. Comments on this clone: Its antigen is still unknown.

Investigators isolated RNA and reverse transcribed it into cDNA to act as the sequencing template. The table came from immunoSEQ multiplex PCR; TCRdb's copy has only in-frame clones and leaves some out. The table lists 120,000 or so clones, about 59% of them singletons, with 4.5% to 6% in the top ten. This receptor was taken from a human donor with alopecia areata. The sequencing used CD4+ T cells sorted from blood, collected at week 4, from a patient treated with tofacitinib. The chain carries TRBV10-3 and TRBJ1-2; 9 bases are a match to TRBD1. CDR3 sequence (DNA): TGTGCCATCAGTGGGACAGGGGAGGACTATGGCTACACCTTC. Its protein product is CAISGTGEDYGYTF.